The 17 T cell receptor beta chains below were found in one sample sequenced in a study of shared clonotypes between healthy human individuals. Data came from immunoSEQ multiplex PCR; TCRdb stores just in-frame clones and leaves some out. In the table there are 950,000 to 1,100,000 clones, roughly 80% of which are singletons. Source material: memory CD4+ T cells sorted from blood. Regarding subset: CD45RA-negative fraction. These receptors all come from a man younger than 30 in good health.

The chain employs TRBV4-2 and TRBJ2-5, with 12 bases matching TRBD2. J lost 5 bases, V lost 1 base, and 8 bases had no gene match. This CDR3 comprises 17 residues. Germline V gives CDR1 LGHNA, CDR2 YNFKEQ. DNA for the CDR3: TGTGCCAGCAGCCAAGGGGCTAGCGGGGGGGCGCGGGAGACCCAGTACTTC. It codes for CASSQGASGGARETQYF.

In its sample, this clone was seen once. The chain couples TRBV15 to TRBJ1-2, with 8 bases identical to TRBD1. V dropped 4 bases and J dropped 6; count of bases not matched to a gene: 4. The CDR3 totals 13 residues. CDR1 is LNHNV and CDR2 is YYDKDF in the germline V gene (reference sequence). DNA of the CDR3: TGTGCCACCAGCATACAGGGGGTAGATGGCTACACCTTC. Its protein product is CATSIQGVDGYTF.

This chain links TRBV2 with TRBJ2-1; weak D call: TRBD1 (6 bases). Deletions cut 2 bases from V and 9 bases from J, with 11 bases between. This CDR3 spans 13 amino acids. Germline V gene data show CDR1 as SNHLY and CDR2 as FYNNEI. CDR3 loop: CASSETGRSEQFF. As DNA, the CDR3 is TGTGCCAGCAGTGAAACAGGGCGCAGTGAGCAGTTCTTC.

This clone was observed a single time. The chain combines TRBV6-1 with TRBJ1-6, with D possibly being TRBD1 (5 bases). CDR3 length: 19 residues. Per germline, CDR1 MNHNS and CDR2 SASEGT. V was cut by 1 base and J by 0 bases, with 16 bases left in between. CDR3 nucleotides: TGTGCCAGCAGTGAAGTGGAGGGGCGGTGGGGCTCCTATAATTCACCCCTCCACTTT. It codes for CASSEVEGRWGSYNSPLHF.

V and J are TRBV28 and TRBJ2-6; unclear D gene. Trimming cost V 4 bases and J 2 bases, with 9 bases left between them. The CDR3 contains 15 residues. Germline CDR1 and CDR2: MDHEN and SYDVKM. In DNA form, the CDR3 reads TGTGCCAGCAGTTCTGGAGAAACTGGGGCCAACGTCCTGACTTTC. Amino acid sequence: CASSSGETGANVLTF.

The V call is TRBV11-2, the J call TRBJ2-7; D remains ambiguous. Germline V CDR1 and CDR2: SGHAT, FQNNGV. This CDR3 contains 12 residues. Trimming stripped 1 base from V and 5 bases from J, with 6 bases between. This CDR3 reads CASSLVVNEQYF. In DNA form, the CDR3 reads TGTGCCAGCAGCTTAGTGGTCAACGAGCAGTACTTC.

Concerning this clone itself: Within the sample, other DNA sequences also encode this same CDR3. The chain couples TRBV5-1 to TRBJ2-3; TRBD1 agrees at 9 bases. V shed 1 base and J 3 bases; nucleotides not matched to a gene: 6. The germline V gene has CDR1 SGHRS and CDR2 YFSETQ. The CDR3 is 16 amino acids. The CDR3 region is CASSLQQGAGTDTQYF. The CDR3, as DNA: TGCGCCAGCAGCTTGCAACAGGGGGCAGGAACAGATACGCAGTATTTT.

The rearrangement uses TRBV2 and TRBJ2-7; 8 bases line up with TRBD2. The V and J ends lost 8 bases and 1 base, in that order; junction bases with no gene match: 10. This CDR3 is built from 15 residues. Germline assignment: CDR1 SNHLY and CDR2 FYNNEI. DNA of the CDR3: TGTGCCAGCGGACCCACTAGCGGTAGGTCCTACGAGCAGTACTTC. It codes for CASGPTSGRSYEQYF.

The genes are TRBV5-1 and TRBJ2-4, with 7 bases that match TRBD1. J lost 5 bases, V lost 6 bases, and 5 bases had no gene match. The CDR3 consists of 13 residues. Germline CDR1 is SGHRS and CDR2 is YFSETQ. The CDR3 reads CASTRTGQNIQYF. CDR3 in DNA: TGCGCCAGCACAAGGACAGGACAAAACATTCAGTACTTC.

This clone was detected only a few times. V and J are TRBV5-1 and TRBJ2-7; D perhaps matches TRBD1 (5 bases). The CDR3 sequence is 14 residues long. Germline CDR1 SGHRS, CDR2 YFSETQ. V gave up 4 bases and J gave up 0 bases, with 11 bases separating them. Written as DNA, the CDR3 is TGCGCCAGCAGCCCGACAGCAGGCTCCTACGAGCAGTACTTC. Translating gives CASSPTAGSYEQYF.

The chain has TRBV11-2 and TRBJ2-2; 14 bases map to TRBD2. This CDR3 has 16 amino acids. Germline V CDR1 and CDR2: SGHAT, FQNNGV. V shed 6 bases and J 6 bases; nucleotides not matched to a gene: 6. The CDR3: CASRGGLAGGPGELFF. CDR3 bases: TGTGCCAGCAGGGGTGGACTAGCGGGAGGACCCGGGGAGCTGTTTTTT.

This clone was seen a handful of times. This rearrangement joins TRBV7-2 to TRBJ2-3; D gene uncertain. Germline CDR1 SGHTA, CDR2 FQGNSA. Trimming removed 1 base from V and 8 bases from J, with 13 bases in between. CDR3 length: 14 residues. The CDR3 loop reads CASSLGTPSGTQYF. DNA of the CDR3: TGTGCCAGCAGCTTAGGGACCCCTTCGGGTACGCAGTATTTT.

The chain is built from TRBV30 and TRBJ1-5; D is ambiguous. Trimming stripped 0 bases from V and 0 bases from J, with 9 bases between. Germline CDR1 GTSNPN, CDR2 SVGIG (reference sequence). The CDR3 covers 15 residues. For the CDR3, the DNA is TGTGCCTGGAGTGTCGACACCTATAGCAATCAGCCCCAGCATTTT. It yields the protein CAWSVDTYSNQPQHF.

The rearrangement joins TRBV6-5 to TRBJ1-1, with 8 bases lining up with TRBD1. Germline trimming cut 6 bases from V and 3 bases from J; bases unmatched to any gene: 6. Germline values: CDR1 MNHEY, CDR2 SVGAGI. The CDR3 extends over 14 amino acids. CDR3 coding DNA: TGTGCCAGCAGCCCCGGACAGGGCTACACTGAAGCTTTCTTT. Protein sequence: CASSPGQGYTEAFF.

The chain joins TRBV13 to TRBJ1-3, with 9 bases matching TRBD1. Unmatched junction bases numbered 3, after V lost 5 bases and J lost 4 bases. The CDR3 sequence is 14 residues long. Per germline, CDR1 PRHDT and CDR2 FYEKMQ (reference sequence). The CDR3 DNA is TGTGCCAGCAGCCTGGACAGGGGAGGAAACACCATATATTTT. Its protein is CASSLDRGGNTIYF.

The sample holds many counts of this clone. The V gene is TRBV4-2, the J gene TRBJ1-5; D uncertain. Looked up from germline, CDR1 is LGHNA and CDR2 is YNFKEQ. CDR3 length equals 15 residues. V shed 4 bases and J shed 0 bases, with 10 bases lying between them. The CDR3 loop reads CASSPETSSNQPQHF. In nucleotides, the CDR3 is TGTGCCAGCAGCCCTGAGACATCTAGCAATCAGCCCCAGCATTTT.

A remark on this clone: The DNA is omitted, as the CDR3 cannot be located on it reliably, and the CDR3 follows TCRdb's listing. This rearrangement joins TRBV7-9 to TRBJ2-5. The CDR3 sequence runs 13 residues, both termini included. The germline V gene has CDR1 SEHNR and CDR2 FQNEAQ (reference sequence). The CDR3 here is CASILVGQETQYF.